These 29 T cell receptor beta chains share one sample of origin, sequenced in a study of T cells after yellow fever vaccination. TCRdb reprocessed the 5' RACE reads with MiXCR, giving one entry per CDR3 protein. This sample carries approximately 580,000 distinct CDR3 sequences, roughly 17% of them seen once, and the ten largest clones take 17%. The material sequenced was PBMCs, taken 4 to 5 days after the first yellow fever vaccination. These receptors all come from a man younger than 35 who received the YFV17D yellow fever vaccine.

There are a few counts of this clonotype. V and J are TRBV10-3 and TRBJ1-5; 8 bases line up with TRBD1. CDR1 is ENHRY and CDR2 is SYGVKD in the germline V gene. This CDR3 contains 14 residues. The J segment lost 5 bases and the V segment lost 6 bases, leaving 6 bases of the junction unmatched. CDR3 nucleotide sequence: TGTGCCATCAGCGAGGACAGGGACGATCAGCCCCAGCATTTT. Translated: CAISEDRDDQPQHF.

J is TRBJ2-1 and V is TRBV9, with TRBD1 matching over 10 bases. V was clipped by 3 bases and J by 0 bases; unmatched bases: 6. This CDR3 has 17 amino acids. The germline CDR1 and CDR2 sequences are SGDLS and YYNGEE. The CDR3 sequence: CASSAGQGLSSYNEQFF. CDR3 DNA: TGTGCCAGCAGCGCGGGACAGGGGTTAAGCTCCTACAATGAGCAGTTCTTC.

This clonotype turned up a few times. The gene calls are TRBV7-3 and TRBJ1-2, with 8 bases aligning to TRBD1. The germline V gene has CDR1 SGHTA and CDR2 FQGTGA. V lost 6 bases, J lost 8 bases, and 8 bases stayed unmatched. The CDR3 spans 13 residues. The CDR3 loop is CASSPGQGQGYTF. The CDR3 region has the DNA TGTGCCAGCAGTCCAGGACAGGGTCAGGGCTACACCTTC.

The genes are TRBV27 and TRBJ1-2; no clear D gene. Trimming took 2 bases from V and 0 from J, leaving 7 bases between them. The germline V gene encodes CDR1 MNHEY and CDR2 SMNVEV (reference sequence). The CDR3 is 14 amino acids. CDR3 sequence: CASSLNRANYGYTF. In DNA form, the CDR3 reads TGTGCCAGCAGTTTAAACAGAGCTAACTATGGCTACACCTTC.

A few counts support this clonotype. V usage is TRBV5-1 and J usage is TRBJ1-1; tentatively, D is TRBD1 (6 bases). This CDR3 comprises 15 residues. In germline, CDR1 is SGHRS, CDR2 YFSETQ. The V and J ends lost 4 bases and 1 base respectively, with 14 bases between them. CDR3 protein: CASSPGTGPNTEAFF. CDR3 coding DNA: TGCGCCAGCAGCCCGGGTACAGGGCCGAACACTGAAGCTTTCTTT.

The rearrangement links TRBV24-1 to TRBJ2-2, with 12 positions matching TRBD1. The CDR3 length is 16 residues. Germline loops: CDR1 KGHDR, CDR2 SFDVKD. V gave up 3 bases and J gave up 4 bases; unmatched junction bases: 2. The CDR3 nucleotides are TGTGCCACCAGTGATCCGGGACAGGGGGCCACCGGGGAGCTGTTTTTT. Its translation: CATSDPGQGATGELFF.

This clonotype was seen more than once but under ten times. For the CDR3, the DNA is TGTGCCAGCAGTACTATGGCAGGGGGAGGGTGGGATGAGCAGTTCTTC. Its protein is CASSTMAGGGWDEQFF. The chain uses TRBV6-5 and TRBJ2-1; D tentatively fits TRBD1 or TRBD2 (7 bases each). CDR3 size: 16 residues. V was cut by 5 bases and J by 8 bases, with 22 bases left in between. Germline V gene sequence: CDR1 MNHEY, CDR2 SVGAGI.

This clonotype was recorded a few times. The chain links TRBV7-2 to TRBJ1-2; TRBD1 is a possible D gene (5 bases). Germline-derived CDR1 and CDR2 are SGHTA and FQGNSA. CDR3 length equals 16 residues. Trimming removed 6 bases at V and 1 base at J, with 18 bases between. CDR3: CASSRGTGPNNYGYTF. Written as DNA, the CDR3 is TGTGCCAGCAGTCGGGGGACGGGTCCGAATAACTATGGCTACACCTTC.

This clonotype was observed a few times. V usage is TRBV5-6 and J usage is TRBJ2-7, with 8 positions matching TRBD1. The junction had 8 bases not matched to a gene; V was cut back by 2 bases and J by 4 bases. There are 15 residues in the CDR3. From germline, CDR1 is SGHDT and CDR2 YYEEEE. CDR3 nucleotides: TGTGCCAGCAGCTTCGGGGACAGGATCCTGTACGAGCAGTACGTC. Translating it yields CASSFGDRILYEQYV.

This clonotype came up a few times. The chain employs TRBV20-1 and TRBJ2-7; TRBD2 might be the D (5 bases). From germline, CDR1 is DFQATT and CDR2 SNEGSKA (reference sequence). The CDR3 extends over 11 amino acids. V dropped 4 bases and J dropped 3 bases, with 7 bases sitting between them. The CDR3 DNA sequence: TGCAGTGCTAAGGCGGGCTACGAGCAGTACTTC. It codes for CSAKAGYEQYF.

The gene calls are TRBV7-6 and TRBJ2-3; D is unresolved. The V and J ends lost 6 bases and 0 bases respectively, with 13 bases between them. Looked up from germline, CDR1 is SGHVS and CDR2 is FNYEAQ. CDR3 length: 15 residues. The CDR3 bases are TGTGCCAGCAGATCCTATGGGCTGAGCACAGATACGCAGTATTTT. Its translation: CASRSYGLSTDTQYF.

This clonotype was counted many times. The chain has TRBV11-2 and TRBJ2-1; the D is unclear. This CDR3 is built from 13 residues. Germline V lookup: CDR1 SGHAT, CDR2 FQNNGV. V lost 6 bases and J lost 2, with 8 bases in between. The DNA of the CDR3 is TGTGCCAGCAGACCCGGCGCCTACAATGAGCAGTTCTTC. It specifies CASRPGAYNEQFF.

The genes are TRBV19 and TRBJ2-7; D gene uncertain. In germline, CDR1 is LNHDA, CDR2 SQIVND (reference sequence). The CDR3 extends over 16 amino acids. Trimming took off 3 bases at V and 3 bases at J, with 18 bases between the two ends. This CDR3 is CASSILIGDTLYEQYF. In nucleotides, the CDR3 is TGTGCCAGTAGTATTCTCATTGGAGATACCCTCTACGAGCAGTACTTC.

The rearrangement joins TRBV4-1 to TRBJ1-2; possibly TRBD1 for D (5 bases). The germline CDR1 and CDR2 sequences are MGHRA and YSYEKL. The CDR3 totals 15 residues. Trimming shortened V by 4 bases and J by 4 bases, and 16 bases separated the two germline ends. The CDR3 bases are TGCGCCAGCAGCCTCCCGACAGAGACCGTCTATGGCTACACCTTC. Encoded protein: CASSLPTETVYGYTF.

The chain joins TRBV7-9 to TRBJ1-4, with D possibly being TRBD1 (5 bases). Germline V CDR1 and CDR2: SEHNR, FQNEAQ (reference sequence). V was clipped by 1 base and J by 8 bases, with 17 bases between them. The CDR3 runs to 16 residues. The CDR3 spells CASSLGAIGGREKLFF. In nucleotides, the CDR3 is TGTGCCAGCAGCTTAGGAGCCATTGGGGGTCGCGAAAAACTGTTTTTT.

The sample holds a few counts of this clonotype. This sequence joins TRBV2 and TRBJ2-4, with no clear D. The germline V gene encodes CDR1 SNHLY and CDR2 FYNNEI. V was trimmed by 3 bases and J by 9 bases, leaving 12 bases between them. The CDR3 consists of 13 residues. The CDR3 coding sequence is TGTGCCAGCAGTGATAGCACAAAGGGCATTCAGTACTTC. It yields the protein CASSDSTKGIQYF.

The chain joins TRBV20-1 to TRBJ2-1; D may correspond to TRBD1 or TRBD2 (6 bases each). This CDR3 contains 14 residues. The germline CDR1 and CDR2 sequences are DFQATT and SNEGSKA (reference sequence). V lost 4 bases and J 9 bases, leaving 19 bases between the germline ends. The CDR3 sequence: CSAKVPGASSEQFF. The CDR3 DNA is TGCAGTGCTAAGGTGCCGGGGGCGTCGAGTGAGCAGTTCTTC.

This clonotype has more than one count but fewer than ten. The J gene is TRBJ1-6, the V gene TRBV12-3 or TRBV12-4; D remains unclear. V gave up 4 bases and J gave up 10 bases, with 20 bases separating them. The CDR3 totals 16 residues. CDR3: CASSSQIGVPVSPLHF. The CDR3, as DNA: TGTGCCAGCAGTTCCCAGATCGGGGTTCCTGTCTCACCCCTCCACTTT.

This clonotype has ten or more counts. The chain carries TRBV10-2 and TRBJ1-5; D is possibly TRBD1 (5 bases). CDR3 length: 16 amino acids. Trimming took off 7 bases at V and 4 bases at J, with 20 bases between the two ends. CDR1 WSHSY and CDR2 SAAADI come from the germline V gene. The CDR3 sequence: CASTEGMGPGNQPQHF. CDR3 DNA sequence: TGCGCCAGCACCGAGGGTATGGGGCCGGGGAATCAGCCCCAGCATTTT.

The chain has TRBV7-3 and TRBJ2-2; possibly TRBD1 for D (7 bases). CDR3 length: 15 residues. V was shortened by 10 bases and J by 5 bases, with 20 bases between the two germline ends. CDR1 is SGHTA, CDR2 FQGTGA, per germline. For the CDR3, the DNA is TGTGCCACCCGACAGGGTAGTGGGGGGACCGGGGAGCTGTTTTTT. Residues: CATRQGSGGTGELFF.

The chain carries TRBV18 and TRBJ1-5, with 8 bases matching TRBD1. V shed 6 bases, J shed 2 bases, and the junction held 6 bases outside the gene matches. The CDR3 runs to 15 residues. Germline CDR1 reads KGHSH; CDR2 reads LQKENI. The CDR3 loop reads CASSQGASGNQPQHF. In DNA form, the CDR3 reads TGTGCCAGCTCCCAGGGGGCCTCGGGCAATCAGCCCCAGCATTTT.

This chain connects TRBV6-2 or TRBV6-3 to TRBJ1-1; tentatively, D is TRBD1 (6 bases). Germline-derived CDR1 and CDR2 are MNHEY and SVGEGT. V lost 5 bases, J lost 0 bases, and 13 bases lay in between. There are 15 residues in the CDR3. CDR3 in DNA: TGTGCCAGCAGTCGACCCGGGACATTGAACACTGAAGCTTTCTTT. The encoded protein is CASSRPGTLNTEAFF.

In this sample, this clonotype turned up a few times. This chain joins TRBV10-3 and TRBJ2-1; D possibly corresponds to TRBD1 (5 bases). This CDR3 comprises 13 residues. V was clipped by 3 bases and J by 7 bases, with 10 bases between them. Germline V gene lookup returns CDR1 ENHRY and CDR2 SYGVKD. As DNA, the CDR3 is TGTGCCATCAGTGAACAGACAGCTAATGAGCAGTTCTTC. Residues: CAISEQTANEQFF.

This clonotype has a handful of counts. J is TRBJ2-7 and V is TRBV28; tentatively, D is TRBD1 or TRBD2 (5 bases each). Germline V lookup: CDR1 MDHEN, CDR2 SYDVKM. This CDR3 is built from 15 residues. Trimming pared 6 bases from V and 1 base from J, leaving 16 bases between. CDR3 protein: CASSPGTGISYEQYV. CDR3 coding DNA: TGTGCCAGCAGCCCTGGGACCGGGATATCCTACGAGCAGTACGTC.

The V and J genes are TRBV6-2 or TRBV6-3 and TRBJ2-1; 9 positions match TRBD2. CDR3 length equals 15 residues. Trimming at V came to 3 bases and at J to 8 bases, leaving 8 bases not matched to a gene. Germline CDR1 and CDR2: MNHEY and SVGEGT. In nucleotides, the CDR3 is TGTGCCAGCAGTTATTCCCGCGGGGGGGCGCATGAGCAGTTCTTC. Translated, it gives CASSYSRGGAHEQFF.

This sequence joins TRBV4-1 and TRBJ1-5, with 8 bases lining up with TRBD1. The CDR3 consists of 15 residues. Germline values: CDR1 MGHRA, CDR2 YSYEKL. V lost 4 bases, J lost 4 bases, and 6 bases stayed unmatched. For the CDR3, the DNA is TGCGCCAGCAGCCGGGTCGACAGGGGAAATCAGCCCCAGCATTTT. It translates to CASSRVDRGNQPQHF.

The table lists this clonotype with a few counts. V and J are TRBV7-9 and TRBJ2-3; D gene unclear. V shed 1 base and J shed 1 base, with 6 bases lying between them. The CDR3 spans 14 residues. Germline loops: CDR1 SEHNR, CDR2 FQNEAQ (reference sequence). Written as DNA, the CDR3 is TGTGCCAGCAGCTTAGATACTGGCACAGATACGCAGTATTTT. Protein sequence: CASSLDTGTDTQYF.

This clonotype was seen only a few times. The chain combines TRBV20-1 with TRBJ2-1; weak D call: TRBD2 (6 bases). With 4 bases removed from V and 1 base from J, the gap between germline ends came to 17 bases. Germline V lookup: CDR1 DFQATT, CDR2 SNEGSKA (reference sequence). The CDR3 is 16 amino acids. The CDR3 region is CSATTGRGGSYNEQFF. The CDR3 nucleotides are TGCAGTGCTACAACGGGGCGGGGAGGATCCTACAATGAGCAGTTCTTC.

The rearrangement uses TRBV16 and TRBJ2-6, with TRBD1 as a possible D gene (6 bases). The CDR3 sequence is 15 residues long. In germline, CDR1 is KGHSY, CDR2 FQNENV. With 4 bases removed from V and 2 bases from J, the gap between germline ends came to 9 bases. Here the CDR3 reads CASSPEGAGANVLTF. In nucleotides, the CDR3 is TGTGCCAGCAGCCCCGAGGGGGCTGGGGCCAACGTCCTGACTTTC.